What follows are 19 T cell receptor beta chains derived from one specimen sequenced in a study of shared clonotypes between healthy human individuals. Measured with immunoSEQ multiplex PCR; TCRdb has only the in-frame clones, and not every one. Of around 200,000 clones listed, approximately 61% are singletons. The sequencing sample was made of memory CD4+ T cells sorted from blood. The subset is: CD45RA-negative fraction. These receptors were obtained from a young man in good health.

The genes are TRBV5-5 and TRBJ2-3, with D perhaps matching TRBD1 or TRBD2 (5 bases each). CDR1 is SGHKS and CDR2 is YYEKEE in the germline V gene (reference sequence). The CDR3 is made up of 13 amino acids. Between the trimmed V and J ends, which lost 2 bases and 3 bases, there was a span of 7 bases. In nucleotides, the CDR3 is TGTGCCAGCAGCTTAGGGACGACAGATACGCAGTATTTT. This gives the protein CASSLGTTDTQYF. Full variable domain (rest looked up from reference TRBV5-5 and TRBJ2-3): DAGVTQSPTHLIKTRGQQVTLRCSPISGHKSVSWYQQVLGQGPQFIFQYYEKEERGRGNFPDRFSARQFPNYSSELNVNALLLGDSALYLCASSLGTTDTQYFGPGTRLTVL.

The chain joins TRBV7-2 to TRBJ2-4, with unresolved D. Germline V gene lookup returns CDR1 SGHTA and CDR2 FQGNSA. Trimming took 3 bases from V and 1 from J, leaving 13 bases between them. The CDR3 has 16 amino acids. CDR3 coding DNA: TGTGCCAGCAGCTTCCCGCCGTGGTCGGCCAAAAACATTCAGTACTTC. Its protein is CASSFPPWSAKNIQYF.

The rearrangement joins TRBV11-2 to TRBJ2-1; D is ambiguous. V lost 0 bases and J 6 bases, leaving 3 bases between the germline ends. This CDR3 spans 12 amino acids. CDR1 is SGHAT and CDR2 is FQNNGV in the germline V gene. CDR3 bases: TGTGCCAGCAGCTTAGATTTCAATGAGCAGTTCTTC. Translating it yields CASSLDFNEQFF.

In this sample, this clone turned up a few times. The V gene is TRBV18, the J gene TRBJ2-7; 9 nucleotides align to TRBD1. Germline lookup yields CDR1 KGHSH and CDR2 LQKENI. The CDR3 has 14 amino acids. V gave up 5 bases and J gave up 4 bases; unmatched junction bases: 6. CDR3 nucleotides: TGTGCCAGCTCATCCGGGACAGGGAATTACGAGCAGTACTTC. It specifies CASSSGTGNYEQYF.

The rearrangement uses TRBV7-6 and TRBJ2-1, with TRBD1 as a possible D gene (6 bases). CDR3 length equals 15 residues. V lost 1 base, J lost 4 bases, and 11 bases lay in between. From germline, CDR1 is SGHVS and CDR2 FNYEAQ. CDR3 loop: CASSLGQGRYNEQFF. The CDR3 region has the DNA TGTGCCAGCAGCTTAGGCCAGGGGCGGTACAATGAGCAGTTCTTC.

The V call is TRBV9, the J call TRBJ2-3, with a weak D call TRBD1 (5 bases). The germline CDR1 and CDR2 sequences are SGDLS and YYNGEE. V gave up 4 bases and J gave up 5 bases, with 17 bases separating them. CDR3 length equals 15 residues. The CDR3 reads CASSLRPQGVDTQYF. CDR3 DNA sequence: TGTGCCAGCAGCTTGAGGCCCCAGGGTGTAGATACGCAGTATTTT.

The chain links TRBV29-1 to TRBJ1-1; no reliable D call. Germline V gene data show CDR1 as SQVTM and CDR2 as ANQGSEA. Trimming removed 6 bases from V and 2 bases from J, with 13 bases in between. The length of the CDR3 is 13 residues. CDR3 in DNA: TGCAGCGTCCAGGACCGAAAAAACACTGAAGCTTTCTTT. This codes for CSVQDRKNTEAFF.

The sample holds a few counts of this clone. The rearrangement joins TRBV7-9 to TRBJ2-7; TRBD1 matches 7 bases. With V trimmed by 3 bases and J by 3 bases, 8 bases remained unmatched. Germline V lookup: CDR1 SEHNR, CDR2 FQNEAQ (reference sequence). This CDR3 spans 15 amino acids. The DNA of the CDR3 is TGTGCCAGCAGCTTGGATACGACAGGGAGCTACGAGCAGTACTTC. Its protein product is CASSLDTTGSYEQYF.

The DNA for the CDR3 is TGTGCCAGCAGCCCAAGACTAGCGGGACGTCCCTACAATGAGCAGTTCTTC. Protein sequence: CASSPRLAGRPYNEQFF. The J gene is TRBJ2-1, the V gene TRBV7-8, with 11 bases fitting TRBD2. Germline-derived CDR1 and CDR2 are SGHVS and FQNEAQ. V gave up 5 bases and J gave up 2 bases; unmatched junction bases: 8. The CDR3 spans 17 residues.

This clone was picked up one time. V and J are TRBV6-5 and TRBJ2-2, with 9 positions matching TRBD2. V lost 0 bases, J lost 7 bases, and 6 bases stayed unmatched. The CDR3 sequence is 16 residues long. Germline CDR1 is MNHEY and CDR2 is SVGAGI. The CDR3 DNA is TGTGCCAGCAGTTACTCTAGCGGGAGTCGGTACGGGGAGCTGTTTTTT. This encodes CASSYSSGSRYGELFF.

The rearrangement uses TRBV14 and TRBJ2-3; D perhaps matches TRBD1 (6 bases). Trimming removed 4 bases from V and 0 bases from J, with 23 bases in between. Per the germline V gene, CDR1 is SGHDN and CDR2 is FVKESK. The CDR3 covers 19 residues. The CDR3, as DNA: TGTGCCAGCAGCCGGGGCAGGGGCCGCCGTATCACTAGCACAGATACGCAGTATTTT. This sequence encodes CASSRGRGRRITSTDTQYF.

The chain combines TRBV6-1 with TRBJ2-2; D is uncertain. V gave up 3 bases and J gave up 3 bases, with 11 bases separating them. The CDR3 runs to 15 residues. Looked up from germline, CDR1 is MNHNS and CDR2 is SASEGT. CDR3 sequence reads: CASSEQAQYTGELFF. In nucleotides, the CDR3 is TGTGCCAGCAGTGAGCAGGCCCAATACACCGGGGAGCTGTTTTTT.

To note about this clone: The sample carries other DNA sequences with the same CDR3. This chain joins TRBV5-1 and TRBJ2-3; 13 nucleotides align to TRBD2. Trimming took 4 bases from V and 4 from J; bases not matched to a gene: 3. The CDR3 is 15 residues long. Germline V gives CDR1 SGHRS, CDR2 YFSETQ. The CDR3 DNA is TGCGCCAGCAGCCCCGGACTAGCGGGAGCAGATACGCAGTATTTT. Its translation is CASSPGLAGADTQYF.

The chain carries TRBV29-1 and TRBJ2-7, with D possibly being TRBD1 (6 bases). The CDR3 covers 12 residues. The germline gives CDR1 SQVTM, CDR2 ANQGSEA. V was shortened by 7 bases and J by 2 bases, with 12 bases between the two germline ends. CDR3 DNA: TGCAGCGGAAGAACAGGGCCCTACGAGCAGTACTTC. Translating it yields CSGRTGPYEQYF.

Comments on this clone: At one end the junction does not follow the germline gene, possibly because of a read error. The CDR3 sequence: CASSETSGGPKIF. CDR3 sequence (DNA): TGTGCCAGCAGTGAAACCAGCGGAGGGCCTAAGATCTTC. The chain combines TRBV6-1 with TRBJ2-1, with D possibly being TRBD2 (6 bases). Germline V gene lookup returns CDR1 MNHNS and CDR2 SASEGT. CDR3 length equals 13 residues.

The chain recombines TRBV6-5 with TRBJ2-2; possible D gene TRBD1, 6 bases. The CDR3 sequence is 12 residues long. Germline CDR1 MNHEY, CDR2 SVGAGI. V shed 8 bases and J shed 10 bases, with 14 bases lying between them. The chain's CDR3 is CASRQGPEELFF. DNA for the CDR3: TGTGCCAGCCGGCAGGGGCCAGAGGAGCTGTTTTTT.

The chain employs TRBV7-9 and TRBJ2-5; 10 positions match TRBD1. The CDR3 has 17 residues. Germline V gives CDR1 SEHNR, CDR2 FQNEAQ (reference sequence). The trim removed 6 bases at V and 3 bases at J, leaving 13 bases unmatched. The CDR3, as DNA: TGTGCCAGCAGTTCCGGCCTAGGGGACAGGGGCGAAGAGACCCAGTACTTC. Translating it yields CASSSGLGDRGEETQYF.

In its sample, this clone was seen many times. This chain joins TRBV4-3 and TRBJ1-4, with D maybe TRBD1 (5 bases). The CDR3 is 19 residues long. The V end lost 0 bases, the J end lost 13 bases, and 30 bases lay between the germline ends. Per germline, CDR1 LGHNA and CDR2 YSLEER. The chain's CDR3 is CASSQDQLTTAGAIGGLFF. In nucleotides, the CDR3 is TGCGCCAGCAGCCAAGACCAATTAACAACAGCGGGTGCTATTGGGGGACTGTTTTTT.

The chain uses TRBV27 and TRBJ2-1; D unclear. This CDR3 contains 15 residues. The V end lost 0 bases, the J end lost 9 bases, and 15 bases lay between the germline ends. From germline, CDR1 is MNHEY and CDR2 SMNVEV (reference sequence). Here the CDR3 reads CASSLSPTGLSEQFF. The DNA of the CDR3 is TGTGCCAGCAGTTTATCGCCGACTGGTCTAAGTGAGCAGTTCTTC.